This TCR beta chain came from a study of blood T cell repertoires in COVID-19. The wider study: Both acute and convalescent COVID-19 samples were obtained from the United States, Italy and Spain. PBMCs, B-cell-depleted T cells, or T cells were the source of the cDNA or gDNA that made up the material.

Authors' processing steps: Reference gene primer amplification yielded estimated nucleated cell counts. Using immunoSEQ multiplex PCR, the repertoire was profiled, and TCRdb retains in-frame clones only, with some absent. V and J calls and clone size are given by that table; D and trimming were obtained from the DNA. This sample has about 120,000 clones; approximately 80% occur once, and the top ten carry 4% to 5.5%. The CDR3 sequence is 14 residues long. V trimming: 3 bases; J trimming: 8 bases; junction bases outside the gene matches: 12. Germline lookup yields CDR1 GTSNPN and CDR2 SVGIG (reference sequence).

The chain combines TRBV30 with TRBJ1-2, with 7 positions matching TRBD1. The sequence was obtained from a woman in her seventies with acute or convalescent COVID-19. Sequencing was performed on peripheral blood. As DNA, the CDR3 is TGTGCCTGGAGGCTCCCCGACAGGGTCGGAGGCTACACCTTC. Its translation is CAWRLPDRVGGYTF.